This record concerns one T cell receptor beta chain sequence. Its specificity is unknown. Method: immunoSEQ multiplex PCR; TCRdb's copy keeps in-frame clones and lacks some. The data hold about 110,000 clones, with approximately 90% observed a single time. These data originate in a study of cytomegalovirus exposure and HLA in healthy donors. The overall study: The 110 or so validation repertoires used a platform that matched the one used for the approximately 670 first-cohort repertoires, as a later analysis reported.

Overall study findings and caveats: Rare sequences made up most TCRs, while some public TCRs were found in many donors. The study listed roughly 160 cytomegalovirus-associated TCR beta chains.

Trimming pared 3 bases from V and 0 bases from J, leaving 24 bases between. Germline V lookup: CDR1 SEHNR, CDR2 FQNEAQ (reference sequence). The CDR3 has 19 residues. This rearrangement joins TRBV7-9 to TRBJ2-7, with a possible D match to TRBD1 (6 bases). This TCR was recovered from a woman aged 18-30 years in good health and CMV-seropositive. Input material: PBMCs. The CDR3 DNA follows: TGTGCCAGCAGCTTCCTAATACAGGGCTTGGATTTAAGCTCCTACGAGCAGTACTTC. Translation gives CASSFLIQGLDLSSYEQYF.